This T cell receptor (beta chain) was documented in a study of CD8 T cells in ankylosing spondylitis. Overall study findings and caveats: Significant enrichment of disease-linked clones was reportedly seen in matched ankylosing spondylitis synovial fluid. A motif of fewer than ten highly homologous TCR beta variants was seen as apparently characteristic of ankylosing spondylitis blood.

V was clipped by 4 bases and J by 1 base; unmatched bases: 4. This CDR3 region has 15 residues. Per germline, CDR1 SGHRS and CDR2 YFSETQ. A quantitative 5'-RACE method, one with molecular barcodes, was used to make TCR beta libraries. TCRdb independently ran MiXCR on the 5' RACE reads; one entry per CDR3 protein. Among around 140,000 distinct CDR3 sequences listed, 10% to 12% were seen once. In this sample, this clonotype turned up many times. What it binds is not known. Sequencing was done on a sample of blood, either unsorted or a sorted T cell fraction (not recorded which). The chain joins TRBV5-1 to TRBJ2-2; 7 bases are shared with TRBD2. The sequence derives from a female donor with ankylosing spondylitis or in good health (not recorded which). CDR3 nucleotides: TGCGCCAGCAGCCAGCAGCGGGGGAACACCGGGGAGCTGTTTTTT. Its translation: CASSQQRGNTGELFF.